A selection of T cell receptor beta chains follows, all from one sample in a study of OX40 agonist ivuxolimab in advanced cancers. Assay used: immunoSEQ multiplex PCR; TCRdb lists only in-frame clones, some missing. The table records 15,000 to 20,000 clones, 80% to 90% of them present only once. Sequencing used CD4+ or CD8+ T cells sorted from blood, obtained in a trial of the OX40 agonist ivuxolimab. These receptors were taken from an adult with an advanced solid tumor such as melanoma, head and neck, liver or kidney cancer. Each CDR3 is given with its conserved first and last residue. A D gene is named only where the DNA matches it firmly. Not every row has a clone size; where given, it reads once, few, many or a size class.

cdr3_nt	cdr3_aa	v_call	j_call	d_call	clone_size
TGTGCCAGCAGTGCTCTAGCGGGGGGTTACAATGAGCAGTTCTTC	CASSALAGGYNEQFF	TRBV6-1	TRBJ2-1	TRBD2	few
TGCGCCAGCAGCCAAGAGATGAAAGCTCTAGCGTACGAGCAGTACTTC	CASSQEMKALAYEQYF	TRBV4-1	TRBJ2-7	-	-
TGTGCCAGCAGCCGATTAGGGGGTGAGCAGTTCTTC	CASSRLGGEQFF	TRBV7-3	TRBJ2-1	-	medium-sized
TGTGCCAGCGAAGCGGGTAGGGCCTCTGGGGCCAACGTCCTGACTTTC	CASEAGRASGANVLTF	TRBV25-1	TRBJ2-6	-	-
TGTGCCAGCAGCTTGCCGAGGGCTGGGTTCTACGAGCAGTACTTC	CASSLPRAGFYEQYF	TRBV5-4	TRBJ2-7	-	-
TGTGCCAGTAGTATCGGGACTAACTACGAGCAGTACTTC	CASSIGTNYEQYF	TRBV19	TRBJ2-7	TRBD2	many
TGTGCCAGCAGTATGCCCGGGGGTCACTACGAGCAGTACTTC	CASSMPGGHYEQYF	TRBV28	TRBJ2-7	-	-
TGTGCCAGCACCGAGGGACTAGTTATTAAGGACGAGCAGTACTTC	CASTEGLVIKDEQYF	TRBV7-6	TRBJ2-7	TRBD2	-
TGTGCCAGCGGGGGGGAAGCTAACTATGGCTACACCTTC	CASGGEANYGYTF	TRBV7-9	TRBJ1-2	-	-
TGTGCCAGCACGGGGGTCGCCGGGGAGCTGTTTTTT	CASTGVAGELFF	TRBV2	TRBJ2-2	-	few
TGTGCCTGGAGTGATTACGACCAGTACTACAATGAGCAGTTCTTC	CAWSDYDQYYNEQFF	TRBV30	TRBJ2-1	-	once
TGTGCCATCAGCGACGGAGTGGAAGGGAATGAAAAACTGTTTTTT	CAISDGVEGNEKLFF	TRBV10-3	TRBJ1-4	-	-
TGTGCCAGTAGTCCAGGGGGCAACTATGGCTACACCTTC	CASSPGGNYGYTF	TRBV19	TRBJ1-2	TRBD1	-
TGTGCCAGTAGTATCCCTCTGGACCGCTACGACTACAATGAGCAGTTCTTC	CASSIPLDRYDYNEQFF	TRBV19	TRBJ2-1	-	-
TGCGCCAGCAGCCCAGGGGCCCTCGGCGAGCAGTACTTC	CASSPGALGEQYF	TRBV4-1	TRBJ2-7	-	-
TGTGCCAGCAGTACAGACCGTAGCAATCAGCCCCAGCATTTT	CASSTDRSNQPQHF	TRBV28	TRBJ1-5	-	-
TGTGCCAGCAGCATCCAGACAAAGCACTTC	CASSIQTKHF	TRBV28	TRBJ2-7	-	-
TGTGCCAGCAGTTTAGGGGGCTACAATCAGCCCCAGCATTTT	CASSLGGYNQPQHF	TRBV27	TRBJ1-5	-	-
TGTGCCAGCAGCTTGCAGGGCGCAATTTACGAGCAGTACTTC	CASSLQGAIYEQYF	TRBV5-8	TRBJ2-7	-	-
TGTGCCAGCAGCGTAGGACTCTTTAGCAATCAGCCCCAGCATTTT	CASSVGLFSNQPQHF	TRBV9	TRBJ1-5	-	-
TGTGCCACTGCGCTAGCGGGATCCGGGGAGCTGTTTTTT	CATALAGSGELFF	TRBV15	TRBJ2-2	TRBD2	-
TGTGCCAGCCGTTACGGGGTTGAGCAGTACTTC	CASRYGVEQYF	TRBV6-5	TRBJ2-7	-	-
TGCGCCAGCAGCCAAGAAGCCCCGGGACAGATCACAGATACGCAGTATTTT	CASSQEAPGQITDTQYF	TRBV4-3	TRBJ2-3	TRBD1	-
TGCAGCGCCGAAAGGGGACAGGGCGGATTGACCGAGCAGTACTTC	CSAERGQGGLTEQYF	TRBV29-1	TRBJ2-7	TRBD1	-
TGTGCCAGCAGTTACTATGGGGCCGGGCAGCCCCAGCATTTT	CASSYYGAGQPQHF	TRBV6-5	TRBJ1-5	-	-
TGTGCCATCAGTGAGTCGACAGGGCAGGGTAATTCACCCCTCCACTTT	CAISESTGQGNSPLHF	TRBV10-3	TRBJ1-6	TRBD1	-
TGTGCCAGCAGTTTAACTGGGGGGTACGAGCAGTACTTC	CASSLTGGYEQYF	TRBV27	TRBJ2-7	-	once
TGTGCCAGCACCCATTCCGGAGGGGTAGATACGCAGTATTTT	CASTHSGGVDTQYF	TRBV27	TRBJ2-3	-	-
TGTGCCAGCAGTCAGCAGGGCTACGAGCAGTACTTC	CASSQQGYEQYF	TRBV27	TRBJ2-7	-	once
TGTGCCTGCCTAGCGGGACCTCCCGGCTATGAGCAGTTCTTC	CACLAGPPGYEQFF	TRBV30	TRBJ2-1	TRBD2	-
TGTGCCAGCAGTTTAGAGGGACTACTCACAGATACGCAGTATTTT	CASSLEGLLTDTQYF	TRBV6-4	TRBJ2-3	TRBD2	-
TGTGCCAGCAGTGGGACCCAGGGGGTCTGGGGAAACACCATATATTTT	CASSGTQGVWGNTIYF	TRBV2	TRBJ1-3	TRBD1	-
TGTGCCAGCAGCCGCCGGGGCGAGCAGTACTTC	CASSRRGEQYF	TRBV7-6	TRBJ2-7	-	once
TGCGCCAGCAGTCTCAAGGAGAGGGGTGCAACAGATACGCAGTATTTT	CASSLKERGATDTQYF	TRBV23-1	TRBJ2-3	-	-
TGTGCCAGTAATACGTGGCGGGAGGGCAACACCGGGGAGCTGTTTTTT	CASNTWREGNTGELFF	TRBV19	TRBJ2-2	TRBD2	-
TGTGCCAGCTGCCCCAGGGGGGTGAACACTGAAGCTTTCTTT	CASCPRGVNTEAFF	TRBV28	TRBJ1-1	TRBD1	-
TGTGCCAGCAGCGTAGACCCGGACCCCTACGAGCAGTACTTC	CASSVDPDPYEQYF	TRBV9	TRBJ2-7	-	-
TGTGCCAGCAGCCAGGAGGGCCGCTACAATGAGCAGTTCTTC	CASSQEGRYNEQFF	TRBV6-5	TRBJ2-1	-	-
TGTGCCAGCAGCGGACTAGCCCTCGAGCAGTACTTC	CASSGLALEQYF	TRBV28	TRBJ2-7	TRBD2	-
TGTGCCAGCAGTTTAACCGGGGTTCACACCGGGGAGCTGTTTTTT	CASSLTGVHTGELFF	TRBV27	TRBJ2-2	-	few
TGTGCCAGCATGGACAGGGGGCCAGTCGAGCAGTACTTC	CASMDRGPVEQYF	TRBV28	TRBJ2-7	TRBD1	-
TGTGCCAGCAGTGCTAGCAATCTCCAAGAGACCCAGTACTTC	CASSASNLQETQYF	TRBV7-3	TRBJ2-5	-	-
TGTGCCAGCAGAACACCGGGACTTTATGGCTACACCTTC	CASRTPGLYGYTF	TRBV7-8	TRBJ1-2	-	-
TGCGCCAGCAGCCAAGAAAGTCTGACATCCTACGAGCAGTACTTC	CASSQESLTSYEQYF	TRBV5-4	TRBJ2-7	-	-
TGTGCCAGCAGTGCCCATCGGGGGCCGGGCACTGAAGCTTTCTTT	CASSAHRGPGTEAFF	TRBV27	TRBJ1-1	-	-
TGTGCCAGCAGTGATTTGGGGAGGGAGACCCAGTACTTC	CASSDLGRETQYF	TRBV2	TRBJ2-5	-	-
TGTGCCAGTAGGACGCTAGCGGGAGGTCTCTACGAGCAGTACTTC	CASRTLAGGLYEQYF	TRBV19	TRBJ2-7	TRBD2	-
TGTGCCAGCAGTTCCGGGTCTCCCTACGAGCAGTACTTC	CASSSGSPYEQYF	TRBV6-1	TRBJ2-7	-	once
TGTGCCTGGAGTCTTAGCGGGAGCTCCTACGAGCAGTACTTC	CAWSLSGSSYEQYF	TRBV30	TRBJ2-7	TRBD2	-
TGCAGCGTCCACAGGGGCTACGAGCAGTACTTC	CSVHRGYEQYF	TRBV29-1	TRBJ2-7	TRBD1	once
TGTGCCAGCAGCGTAGAGGGGTTTTTTTCCGGGGAGCTGTTTTTT	CASSVEGFFSGELFF	TRBV9	TRBJ2-2	-	-
TGTGCCAGCAGTTTATTGGCTGCTTCGAGCTCCTACAATGAGCAGTTCTTC	CASSLLAASSSYNEQFF	TRBV27	TRBJ2-1	-	medium-sized
TGTGCCAGCAGCTTAAGAGATGTACTACCCTACGAGCAGTACTTC	CASSLRDVLPYEQYF	TRBV11-2	TRBJ2-7	-	-
TGTGCCAGCAGCCACGGGGGGCAGGAGGAGCAGTACTTC	CASSHGGQEEQYF	TRBV11-2	TRBJ2-7	-	-
TGTGCCAGCAGTTACTACGGGGACTCTGGAAACACCATATATTTT	CASSYYGDSGNTIYF	TRBV6-5	TRBJ1-3	-	once
TGTGCCAGTACGACTTGGCGGGAGAGTCACAATGAGCAGTTCTTC	CASTTWRESHNEQFF	TRBV6-5	TRBJ2-1	TRBD2	few
TGTGCCAGCAGTTACGGGGTGGGGACCTATGGTGAGCAGTTCTTC	CASSYGVGTYGEQFF	TRBV6-5	TRBJ2-1	-	medium-sized
TGTGCCAGCAGCCAGCCAGACAGGGCCGTCGGGGAGCTGTTTTTT	CASSQPDRAVGELFF	TRBV4-2	TRBJ2-2	TRBD1	-
TGTGCCAGTAGTCAGTATCCGGGACTAGCGGCCAACAATGAGCAGTTCTTC	CASSQYPGLAANNEQFF	TRBV19	TRBJ2-1	TRBD2	-
TGTGCCAGCAGTTACTCACAAGGGATTAATGAAAAACTGTTTTTT	CASSYSQGINEKLFF	TRBV6-9	TRBJ1-4	-	-